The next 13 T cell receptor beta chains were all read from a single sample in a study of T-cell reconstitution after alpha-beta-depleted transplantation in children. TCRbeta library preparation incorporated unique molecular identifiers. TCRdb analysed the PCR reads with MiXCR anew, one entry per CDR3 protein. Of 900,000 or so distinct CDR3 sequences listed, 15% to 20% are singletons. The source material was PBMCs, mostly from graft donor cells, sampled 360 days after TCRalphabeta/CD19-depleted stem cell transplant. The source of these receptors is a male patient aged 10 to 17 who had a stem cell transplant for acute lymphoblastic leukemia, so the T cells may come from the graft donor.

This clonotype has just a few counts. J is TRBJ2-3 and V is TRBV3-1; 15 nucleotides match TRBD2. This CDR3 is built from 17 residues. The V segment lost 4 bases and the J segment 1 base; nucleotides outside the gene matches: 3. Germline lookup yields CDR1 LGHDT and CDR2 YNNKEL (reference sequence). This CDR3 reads CASSLRTSGRGTDTQYF. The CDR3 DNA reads TGTGCCAGCAGCCTAAGGACTAGCGGGAGGGGCACAGATACGCAGTATTTT.

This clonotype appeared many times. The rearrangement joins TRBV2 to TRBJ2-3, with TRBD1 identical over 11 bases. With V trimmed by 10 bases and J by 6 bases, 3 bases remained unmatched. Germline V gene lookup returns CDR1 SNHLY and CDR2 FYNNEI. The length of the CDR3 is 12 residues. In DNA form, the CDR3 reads TGTGCCAAGGGACAGGGGGGTGATACGCAGTATTTT. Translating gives CAKGQGGDTQYF.

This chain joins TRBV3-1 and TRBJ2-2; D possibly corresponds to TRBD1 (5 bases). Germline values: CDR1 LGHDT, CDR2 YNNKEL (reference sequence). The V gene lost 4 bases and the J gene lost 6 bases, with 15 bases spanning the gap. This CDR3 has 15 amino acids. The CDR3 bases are TGTGCCAGCAGCCTGGCCTTCCAGGGATCCGGGGAGCTGTTTTTT. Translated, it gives CASSLAFQGSGELFF.

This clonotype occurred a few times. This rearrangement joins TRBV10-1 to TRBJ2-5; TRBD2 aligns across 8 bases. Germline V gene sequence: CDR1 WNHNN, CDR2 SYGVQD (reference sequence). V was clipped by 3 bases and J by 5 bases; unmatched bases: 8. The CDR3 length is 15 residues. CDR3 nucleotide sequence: TGCGCCAGCAGTGAAGCAGCGGGAGTGGATGAGACCCAGTACTTC. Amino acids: CASSEAAGVDETQYF.

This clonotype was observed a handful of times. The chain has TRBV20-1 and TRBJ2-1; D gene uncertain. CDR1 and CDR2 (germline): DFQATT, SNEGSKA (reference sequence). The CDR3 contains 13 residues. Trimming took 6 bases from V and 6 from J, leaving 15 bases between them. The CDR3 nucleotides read TGCAGTGCCTCCCGGTCATGGGGCAATGAGCAGTTCTTC. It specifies CSASRSWGNEQFF.

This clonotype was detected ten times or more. The CDR3 region is CSVRGAGDGYEQYF. CDR3 coding DNA: TGCAGCGTCCGGGGAGCGGGAGACGGCTACGAGCAGTACTTC. The chain links TRBV29-1 to TRBJ2-7; 8 bases align to TRBD2. This CDR3 has 14 residues. Germline lookup yields CDR1 SQVTM and CDR2 ANQGSEA. Trimming removed 6 bases from V and 3 bases from J; junction bases left unmatched: 10.

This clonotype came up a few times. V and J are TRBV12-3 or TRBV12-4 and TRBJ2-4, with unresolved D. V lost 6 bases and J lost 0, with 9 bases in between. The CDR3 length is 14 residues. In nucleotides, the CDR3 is TGTGCCAGCAGGGCAGCCTTAGCCAAAAACATTCAGTACTTC. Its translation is CASRAALAKNIQYF.

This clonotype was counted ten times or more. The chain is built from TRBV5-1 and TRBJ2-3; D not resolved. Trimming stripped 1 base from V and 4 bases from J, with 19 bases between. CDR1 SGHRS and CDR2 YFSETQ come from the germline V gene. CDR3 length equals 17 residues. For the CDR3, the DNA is TGCGCCAGCAGCTTGCAGAGCTCCGGGTTCTTCCCAGATACGCAGTATTTT. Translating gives CASSLQSSGFFPDTQYF.

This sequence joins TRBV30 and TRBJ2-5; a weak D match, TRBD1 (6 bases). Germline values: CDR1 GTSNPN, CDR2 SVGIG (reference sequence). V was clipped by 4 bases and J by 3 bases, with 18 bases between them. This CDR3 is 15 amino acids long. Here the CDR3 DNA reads TGTGCCTGGACCTTACAGGGCCTGGGAGAAGAGACCCAGTACTTC. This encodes CAWTLQGLGEETQYF.

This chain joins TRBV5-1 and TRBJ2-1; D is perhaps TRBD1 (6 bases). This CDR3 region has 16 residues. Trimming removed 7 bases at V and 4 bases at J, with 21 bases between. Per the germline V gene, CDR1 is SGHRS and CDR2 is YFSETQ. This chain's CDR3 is CASGVGDNKPYNEQFF. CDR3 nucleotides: TGCGCCAGCGGTGTGGGGGACAATAAACCTTACAATGAGCAGTTCTTC.

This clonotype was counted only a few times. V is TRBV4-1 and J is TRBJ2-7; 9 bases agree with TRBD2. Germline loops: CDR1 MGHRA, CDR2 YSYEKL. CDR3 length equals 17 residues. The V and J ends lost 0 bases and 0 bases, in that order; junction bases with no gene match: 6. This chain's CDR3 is CASSQDELAGFSYEQYF. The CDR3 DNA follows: TGCGCCAGCAGCCAAGATGAACTAGCGGGCTTCTCCTACGAGCAGTACTTC.

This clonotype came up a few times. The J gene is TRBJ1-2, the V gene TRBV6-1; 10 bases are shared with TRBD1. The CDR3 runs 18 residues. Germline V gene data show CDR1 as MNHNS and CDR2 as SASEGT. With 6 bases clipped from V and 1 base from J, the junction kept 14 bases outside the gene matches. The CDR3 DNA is TGTGCCAGCAGGCTGGGTGGGACAGGGGCACTTCTTAACTATGGCTACACCTTC. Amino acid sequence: CASRLGGTGALLNYGYTF.

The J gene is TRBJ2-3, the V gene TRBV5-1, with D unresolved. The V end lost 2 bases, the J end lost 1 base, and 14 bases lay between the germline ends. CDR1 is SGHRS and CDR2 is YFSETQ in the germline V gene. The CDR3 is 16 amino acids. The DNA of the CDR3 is TGCGCCAGCAGCTTCGTACACGGCGGCCGCACAGATACGCAGTATTTT. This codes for CASSFVHGGRTDTQYF.